The 30 T cell receptor beta chains below come from one sample, sequenced in a study of blood T cell repertoires in COVID-19. Here immunoSEQ multiplex PCR was the method, and the copy in TCRdb shows in-frame clones only, minus some. The sample includes about 130,000 clones, about 81% of them seen just once. Sequencing used peripheral blood. The receptors derive from a woman aged 50 to 65 with acute or convalescent COVID-19.

The V call is TRBV10-3, the J call TRBJ2-2; 15 bases match TRBD2. The J segment lost 0 bases and the V segment lost 9 bases, leaving 2 bases of the junction unmatched. The germline V gene has CDR1 ENHRY and CDR2 SYGVKD. The CDR3 extends over 16 amino acids. The CDR3 sequence is CAIGLAGGSNTGELFF. For the CDR3, the DNA is TGTGCCATAGGACTAGCGGGAGGGTCGAACACCGGGGAGCTGTTTTTT.

This clone has only one observation. This chain joins TRBV10-3 and TRBJ2-1; 9 bases agree with TRBD2. V lost 10 bases to trimming and J lost 4 bases; unmatched junction nucleotides: 5. This CDR3 spans 13 amino acids. CDR1 is ENHRY, CDR2 SYGVKD, per germline. Here the CDR3 reads CATTSGSYNEQFF. The CDR3 region has the DNA TGTGCCACCACTAGCGGGTCTTACAATGAGCAGTTCTTC.

The chain recombines TRBV6-5 with TRBJ2-7; D may be TRBD1 (6 bases). CDR1 is MNHEY, CDR2 SVGAGI, per germline. Deletions cut 10 bases from V and 4 bases from J, with 17 bases between. The CDR3 runs 13 residues. The CDR3 here is CATRTAALYEQYF. In DNA, the CDR3 is TGTGCCACCCGGACAGCCGCACTATACGAGCAGTACTTC.

Here the CDR3 DNA reads TGCGCCAGCAGCCGGGACAGACTCAGCATGAACACTGAAGCTTTCTTT. Protein product: CASSRDRLSMNTEAFF. This chain joins TRBV5-1 and TRBJ1-1; 7 nucleotides line up with TRBD1. The CDR3 is 16 residues long. Germline V lookup: CDR1 SGHRS, CDR2 YFSETQ. V lost 4 bases and J lost 0; bases outside the gene matches: 9.

V gene TRBV30 combines with J gene TRBJ2-1; D is possibly TRBD1 (6 bases). V dropped 2 bases and J dropped 7 bases, with 18 bases sitting between them. The germline CDR1 and CDR2 sequences are GTSNPN and SVGIG (reference sequence). CDR3 length equals 15 residues. The CDR3 nucleotides read TGTGCCTGGAGTCCCAGGGGTCAGGGGAGAAATGAGCAGTTCTTC. Protein: CAWSPRGQGRNEQFF.

The chain links TRBV6-6 to TRBJ2-7; no reliable D call. Germline CDR1 reads MNHNY; CDR2 reads SVGAGI (reference sequence). This CDR3 is built from 16 residues. Trimming took off 6 bases at V and 3 bases at J, with 21 bases between the two ends. Written as DNA, the CDR3 is TGTGCCAGCAGACCTCAGAGACAAATCAGCAGCTACGAGCAGTACTTC. Protein product: CASRPQRQISSYEQYF.

CDR3 nucleotides: TGTGCCATCAGGACCAGGACAGCTGAAGCTTTCTTT. This translates into CAIRTRTAEAFF. The V gene is TRBV10-3, the J gene TRBJ1-1, with D possibly TRBD1 on 6 matching bases. The length of the CDR3 is 12 residues. In germline, CDR1 is ENHRY, CDR2 SYGVKD. Deletions cut 6 bases from V and 6 bases from J, with 11 bases between.

The chain carries TRBV27 and TRBJ2-3; 8 bases map to TRBD2. Germline CDR1 reads MNHEY; CDR2 reads SMNVEV (reference sequence). The ends lost 0 bases at V and 1 base at J; junction bases unmatched: 3. The CDR3 is 16 residues long. CDR3 loop: CASSLSGAGGTDTQYF. CDR3 bases: TGTGCCAGCAGTTTATCGGGAGCGGGGGGCACAGATACGCAGTATTTT.

The chain joins TRBV28 to TRBJ2-6, with D possibly being TRBD1 (5 bases). The CDR3 covers 14 residues. The germline CDR1 and CDR2 sequences are MDHEN and SYDVKM. The V end lost 9 bases, the J end lost 2 bases, and 11 bases lay between the germline ends. The CDR3 reads CASSWGTGANVLTF. The CDR3 DNA follows: TGTGCCAGTTCGTGGGGCACTGGGGCCAACGTCCTGACTTTC.

A single count supports this clone. The J gene is TRBJ1-4, the V gene TRBV11-3; the D is unclear. V lost 2 bases to trimming and J lost 0 bases, with 13 bases between them. This CDR3 is 17 amino acids long. Germline V gene data show CDR1 as SGHNT and CDR2 as YENEEA. The CDR3 nucleotides read TGTGCCAGCAGCTTACCCCCCTCTCCCTCAACTAATGAAAAACTGTTTTTT. Its protein is CASSLPPSPSTNEKLFF. Based on the CDR3 plus reference TRBV11-3 and TRBJ1-4, the full variable domain is EAGVVQSPRYKIIEKKQPVAFWCNPISGHNTLYWYLQNLGQGPELLIRYENEEAVDDSQLPKDRFSAERLKGVDSTLKIQPAELGDSAVYLCASSLPPSPSTNEKLFFGSGTQLSVL.

The chain is built from TRBV19 and TRBJ1-1; TRBD1 is a possible D gene (5 bases). Trimming cost V 3 bases and J 5 bases, with 13 bases left between them. The CDR3 sequence is 14 residues long. Germline values: CDR1 LNHDA, CDR2 SQIVND (reference sequence). In DNA form, the CDR3 reads TGTGCCAGTAGTATTCGGGGGTCGGGGACTGAAGCTTTCTTT. Its protein is CASSIRGSGTEAFF.

The rearrangement uses TRBV30 and TRBJ1-5, with D uncertain. CDR1 is GTSNPN and CDR2 is SVGIG in the germline V gene (reference sequence). The CDR3 extends over 15 amino acids. V gave up 2 bases and J gave up 3 bases, with 14 bases separating them. The CDR3 protein is CAWSQKRVFNQPQHF. The CDR3 DNA follows: TGTGCCTGGAGTCAAAAACGGGTCTTCAATCAGCCCCAGCATTTT. The complete variable domain, with remaining parts taken from reference TRBV30 and TRBJ1-5, reads SQTIHQWPATLVQPVGSPLSLECTVEGTSNPNLYWYRQAAGRGLQLLFYSVGIGQISSEVPQNLSASRPQDRQFILSSKKLLLSDSGFYLCAWSQKRVFNQPQHFGDGTRLSIL.

This clone has a single count. The chain links TRBV29-1 to TRBJ1-2; D is undetermined. Germline V gene data show CDR1 as SQVTM and CDR2 as ANQGSEA. V lost 4 bases to trimming and J lost 7 bases, with 4 bases between them. The CDR3 is 9 amino acids. The CDR3 nucleotides read TGCAGCGTTGCTCCTGGCTACACCTTC. The encoded protein is CSVAPGYTF.

J is TRBJ2-5 and V is TRBV6-6; weak D call: TRBD1 (7 bases). The V end was cut by 5 bases, the J end by 2 bases, with 12 bases between. The CDR3 sequence is 14 residues long. The V gene's germline CDR1 is MNHNY and CDR2 SVGAGI (reference sequence). The CDR3 protein is CASSTGDSQETQYF. DNA for the CDR3: TGTGCCAGCAGTACAGGGGACTCGCAAGAGACCCAGTACTTC.

The chain uses TRBV2 and TRBJ2-1; TRBD2 aligns across 7 bases. The trim removed 8 bases at V and 4 bases at J, leaving 11 bases unmatched. CDR3 size: 15 residues. Per the germline V gene, CDR1 is SNHLY and CDR2 is FYNNEI. The CDR3 region is CASGSGGGGYNEQFF. CDR3 nucleotides: TGTGCCAGCGGAAGCGGTGGGGGGGGGTACAATGAGCAGTTCTTC.

The gene calls are TRBV5-1 and TRBJ2-3; 8 bases map to TRBD2. The CDR3 contains 16 residues. Trimming took 4 bases from V and 2 from J; bases not matched to a gene: 9. Germline V lookup: CDR1 SGHRS, CDR2 YFSETQ. DNA of the CDR3: TGCGCCAGCAGCCCTGATACTAGCGGCAACACAGATACGCAGTATTTT. It codes for CASSPDTSGNTDTQYF.

The chain combines TRBV7-8 with TRBJ2-3; D possibly corresponds to TRBD1 (7 bases). Germline-derived CDR1 and CDR2 are SGHVS and FQNEAQ. The CDR3 length is 19 residues. V was shortened by 2 bases and J by 2 bases, with 23 bases between the two germline ends. The CDR3 nucleotides are TGTGCCAGCAGCTTAAGGGGTTGGGGGGACAGTAAAAACACAGATACGCAGTATTTT. This gives the protein CASSLRGWGDSKNTDTQYF. Full variable domain (outside the CDR3, taken from reference TRBV7-8 and TRBJ2-3): GAGVSQSPRYKVAKRGQDVALRCDPISGHVSLFWYQQALGQGPEFLTYFQNEAQLDKSGLPSDRFFAERPEGSVSTLKIQRTQQEDSAVYLCASSLRGWGDSKNTDTQYFGPGTRLTVL.

This sequence joins TRBV6-2 or TRBV6-3 and TRBJ2-1; no clear D. This CDR3 has 13 residues. With 7 bases removed from V and 8 bases from J, the gap between germline ends came to 15 bases. The germline CDR1 and CDR2 sequences are MNHEY and SVGEGT. As DNA, the CDR3 is TGTGCCAGCACCCCCCGCGCCTCCCATGAGCAGTTCTTC. Translating it yields CASTPRASHEQFF.

The chain recombines TRBV11-2 with TRBJ2-1; a weak D match, TRBD2 (6 bases). There are 14 residues in the CDR3. V shed 3 bases and J shed 10 bases, with 16 bases lying between them. Germline V gene data show CDR1 as SGHAT and CDR2 as FQNNGV. CDR3 sequence (DNA): TGTGCCAGCAGCTTCGATTCGGGAGACGGAGAGCAGTTCTTC. Translated: CASSFDSGDGEQFF.

The chain recombines TRBV28 with TRBJ1-3, with no clear D. The V and J ends lost 3 bases and 3 bases respectively, with 3 bases between them. The CDR3 is 12 amino acids. Germline V gene data show CDR1 as MDHEN and CDR2 as SYDVKM. CDR3 region: CASSLSGNTIYF. The CDR3 DNA sequence: TGTGCCAGCAGTTTGAGTGGAAACACCATATATTTT.

This clone was seen once. The V call is TRBV6-1, the J call TRBJ2-7; D may be TRBD2 (6 bases). The germline V gene encodes CDR1 MNHNS and CDR2 SASEGT. Trimming stripped 3 bases from V and 5 bases from J, with 20 bases between. There are 16 residues in the CDR3. CDR3 DNA: TGTGCCAGCAGTGACAAAACGGCCGGGAGTTACCACGAGCAGTACTTC. Its protein product is CASSDKTAGSYHEQYF.

The chain uses TRBV5-5 and TRBJ2-7, with D possibly being TRBD1 (5 bases). The CDR3 runs 14 residues. Germline V lookup: CDR1 SGHKS, CDR2 YYEKEE (reference sequence). V lost 0 bases to trimming and J lost 5 bases, with 12 bases between them. The CDR3 loop is CASSLAGSANEQYF. In DNA, the CDR3 is TGTGCCAGCAGCTTGGCAGGGTCGGCGAACGAGCAGTACTTC.

The chain recombines TRBV6-6 with TRBJ2-3; D gene ambiguous. The V gene lost 6 bases and the J gene lost 2 bases, with 6 bases spanning the gap. The CDR3 has 12 amino acids. Germline CDR1 reads MNHNY; CDR2 reads SVGAGI (reference sequence). As DNA, the CDR3 is TGTGCCAGCAGCCGCTACACAGATACGCAGTATTTT. Its protein product is CASSRYTDTQYF.

This clone came up once. The V and J genes are TRBV28 and TRBJ2-7; 11 nucleotides line up with TRBD2. Germline lookup yields CDR1 MDHEN and CDR2 SYDVKM. The length of the CDR3 is 14 residues. After removal of 6 bases from V and 7 bases from J, the junction contained 8 bases not matched to a gene. This chain's CDR3 is CASRLAGVYGEQYF. In DNA, the CDR3 is TGTGCCAGCAGACTAGCGGGAGTGTATGGTGAGCAGTACTTC.

The chain employs TRBV7-2 and TRBJ1-2; 7 bases line up with TRBD1. Germline V gives CDR1 SGHTA, CDR2 FQGNSA. CDR3 size: 13 residues. V lost 2 bases and J lost 10; bases outside the gene matches: 7. The CDR3 is CASSLHGTAFYTF. The CDR3 DNA is TGTGCCAGCAGCTTACACGGGACAGCGTTCTACACCTTC.

The V call is TRBV27, the J call TRBJ2-1, with 7 bases identical to TRBD2. Germline V lookup: CDR1 MNHEY, CDR2 SMNVEV (reference sequence). This CDR3 has 14 residues. V lost 5 bases, J lost 0 bases, and 1 base stayed unmatched. In nucleotides, the CDR3 is TGTGCCAGCAGTGGCGGGAGCTCCTACAATGAGCAGTTCTTC. Amino acid sequence: CASSGGSSYNEQFF.

The chain employs TRBV15 and TRBJ1-2; 7 nucleotides align to TRBD1. The CDR3 has 14 residues. V shed 2 bases, J shed 7 bases, and the junction held 7 bases outside the gene matches. CDR1 and CDR2 from the germline V gene are LNHNV and YYDKDF (reference sequence). CDR3 sequence (DNA): TGTGCCACCAGCAGATACAGGGGAAGTGGTGGCTACACCTTC. Residues: CATSRYRGSGGYTF.

The chain recombines TRBV16 with TRBJ2-7; tentative D call: TRBD1 (5 bases). Germline CDR1 KGHSY, CDR2 FQNENV. V was shortened by 4 bases and J by 1 base, with 11 bases between the two germline ends. This CDR3 is 14 amino acids long. CDR3 sequence reads: CASSPAPGSYEQYF. CDR3 nucleotide sequence: TGTGCCAGCAGCCCAGCTCCAGGGTCCTACGAGCAGTACTTC.

V gene TRBV5-1 combines with J gene TRBJ1-2; D is unresolved. From germline, CDR1 is SGHRS and CDR2 YFSETQ. The CDR3 covers 14 residues. V lost 2 bases and J lost 2, with 10 bases in between. The CDR3 loop is CASSFTVQNYGYTF. The CDR3 DNA reads as TGCGCCAGCAGCTTTACTGTACAGAACTATGGCTACACCTTC.

The gene calls are TRBV2 and TRBJ2-3; possible D gene TRBD1, 7 bases. V shed 3 bases and J shed 6 bases, with 13 bases lying between them. CDR3 length: 14 residues. Germline lookup yields CDR1 SNHLY and CDR2 FYNNEI. The CDR3 sequence is CASSDPGGYDTQYF. The CDR3 DNA sequence: TGTGCCAGCAGTGATCCAGGGGGGTACGATACGCAGTATTTT.